The 29 T cell receptor beta chains listed next were all sequenced from one sample in a study of blood T cell repertoires in COVID-19. TCRdb's table, derived via immunoSEQ multiplex PCR, lists solely in-frame clones and lacks some. The sample includes under 200,000 clones, 74% of them seen just once. Material for sequencing was peripheral blood. Every receptor here comes from an elderly woman with acute or convalescent COVID-19.

This clone occurred once. This chain uses TRBV5-1 with TRBJ2-2, with D hard to call. The CDR3 loop spans 14 amino acids. The V and J ends lost 4 bases and 0 bases respectively, with 7 bases between them. Germline loops: CDR1 SGHRS, CDR2 YFSETQ. The CDR3 DNA follows: TGCGCCAGCAGCATCAGCGCGAACACCGGGGAGCTGTTTTTT. This gives the protein CASSISANTGELFF.

The V call is TRBV3-1 (or the pseudogene TRBV3-2), the J call TRBJ1-1, with D unresolved. V was trimmed by 1 base and J by 5 bases, leaving 8 bases between them. Looked up from germline, CDR1 is LGHDT and CDR2 is YNNKEL (reference sequence). This CDR3 contains 13 residues. The chain's CDR3 is CASSQVAGTEAFF. The DNA of the CDR3 is TGTGCCAGCAGCCAAGTTGCCGGTACTGAAGCTTTCTTT.

This clone appeared a single time. V gene TRBV5-1 combines with J gene TRBJ2-2, with D uncertain. Germline CDR1 reads SGHRS; CDR2 reads YFSETQ. This CDR3 has 14 residues. V lost 4 bases and J 4 bases, leaving 11 bases between the germline ends. CDR3 protein: CASSPPDSTGELFF. CDR3 sequence (DNA): TGCGCCAGCAGCCCCCCAGACTCCACCGGGGAGCTGTTTTTT. Complete variable domain (other parts from reference TRBV5-1 and TRBJ2-2): KAGVTQTPRYLIKTRGQQVTLSCSPISGHRSVSWYQQTPGQGLQFLFEYFSETQRNKGNFPGRFSGRQFSNSRSEMNVSTLELGDSALYLCASSPPDSTGELFFGEGSRLTVL.

This sequence joins TRBV28 and TRBJ2-7; maybe TRBD2 (5 bases). Germline lookup yields CDR1 MDHEN and CDR2 SYDVKM. The CDR3 contains 16 residues. Trimming removed 3 bases at V and 2 bases at J, with 17 bases between. CDR3 sequence reads: CASSLSSGSAAYEQYF. The DNA for the CDR3 is TGTGCCAGCAGTTTGTCTTCGGGGAGTGCAGCCTACGAGCAGTACTTC.

This clone showed up just a few times. This sequence joins TRBV7-3 and TRBJ2-1; weak D call: TRBD2 (6 bases). V was pared by 3 bases and J by 5 bases, with 11 bases between. CDR1 and CDR2 from the germline V gene are SGHTA and FQGTGA. The CDR3 totals 14 residues. The CDR3: CASSLRGLNNEQFF. For the CDR3, the DNA is TGTGCCAGCAGCTTGCGGGGCCTAAACAATGAGCAGTTCTTC.

V gene TRBV24-1 combines with J gene TRBJ2-6; no clear D gene. Germline CDR1 reads KGHDR; CDR2 reads SFDVKD. CDR3 length equals 13 residues. With 7 bases removed from V and 2 bases from J, the gap between germline ends came to 5 bases. The CDR3 bases are TGTGCCACCAGGTCTGCTGGGGCCAACGTCCTGACTTTC. It is translated as CATRSAGANVLTF.

The CDR3 nucleotides read TGTGCCAGCAGTTTCGGTTATGGCTACACCTTC. It translates to CASSFGYGYTF. The V call is TRBV28, the J call TRBJ1-2, with D unclear. The V and J ends lost 3 bases and 5 bases respectively, with 4 bases between them. The CDR3 has 11 amino acids. Germline loops: CDR1 MDHEN, CDR2 SYDVKM.

The rearrangement joins TRBV20-1 to TRBJ2-7; no firm D call. The CDR3 is made up of 10 amino acids. The V end was cut by 8 bases, the J end by 0 bases, with 5 bases between. CDR1 is DFQATT and CDR2 is SNEGSKA in the germline V gene (reference sequence). The CDR3 DNA sequence: TGCAGTACAAGCTCCTACGAGCAGTACTTC. This encodes CSTSSYEQYF.

This clone has more than one count but fewer than ten. The rearrangement uses TRBV3-1 (or the pseudogene TRBV3-2) and TRBJ2-2; D might be TRBD1 (6 bases). Looked up from germline, CDR1 is LGHDT and CDR2 is YNNKEL (reference sequence). This CDR3 has 14 amino acids. V lost 4 bases and J 8 bases, leaving 14 bases between the germline ends. The CDR3 DNA is TGTGCCAGCAGCCCCATACAGGGTCCGGGGGAGCTGTTTTTT. Translating it yields CASSPIQGPGELFF.

In this sample, this clone turned up a few times. The sample holds other DNA sequences that translate to the same CDR3. The rearrangement links TRBV28 to TRBJ1-5, with 7 positions matching TRBD1. Germline V gives CDR1 MDHEN, CDR2 SYDVKM. V lost 5 bases and J lost 2; bases outside the gene matches: 3. This CDR3 has 14 residues. CDR3 amino acids: CASSPGTGNQPQHF. CDR3 in DNA: TGTGCCAGCAGTCCCGGGACAGGCAATCAGCCCCAGCATTTT.

Many counts were recorded for this clone. The rearrangement joins TRBV24-1 to TRBJ1-2, with D perhaps matching TRBD1 (6 bases). Germline CDR1 is KGHDR and CDR2 is SFDVKD. V was clipped by 4 bases and J by 9 bases, with 14 bases between them. The CDR3 length is 13 residues. The CDR3 DNA follows: TGTGCCACCAGTGACCCCAACAGGGAGCGCTACACCTTC. Protein: CATSDPNRERYTF.

The V and J genes are TRBV12-3 or TRBV12-4 and TRBJ1-1, with a weak D call TRBD1 (5 bases). Trimming shortened V by 8 bases and J by 5 bases, and 15 bases separated the two germline ends. The CDR3 is made up of 13 amino acids. The CDR3 DNA reads TGTGCCAGCCGCTGGGGGGTGCAGACTGAAGCTTTCTTT. This gives the protein CASRWGVQTEAFF.

The rearrangement joins TRBV29-1 to TRBJ2-1; a weak D match, TRBD1 (6 bases). From germline, CDR1 is SQVTM and CDR2 ANQGSEA. Deletions cut 7 bases from V and 1 base from J, with 14 bases between. The CDR3 sequence is 14 residues long. For the CDR3, the DNA is TGCAGCGCTGCAGGGGATTCGTCCTACAATGAGCAGTTCTTC. Encoded protein: CSAAGDSSYNEQFF.

V usage is TRBV29-1 and J usage is TRBJ2-7, with 7 bases identical to TRBD2. In germline, CDR1 is SQVTM, CDR2 ANQGSEA. This CDR3 has 13 residues. J was trimmed by 2 bases and V by 4 bases; bases with no gene match: 5. This chain's CDR3 is CSVAERGPYEQYF. In DNA, the CDR3 is TGCAGCGTTGCCGAGCGGGGCCCCTACGAGCAGTACTTC.

V gene TRBV7-2 combines with J gene TRBJ1-2; 7 nucleotides match TRBD1. J gave up 4 bases and V 4 bases, and 9 bases lay outside the gene matches. The CDR3 is made up of 15 amino acids. Germline V gene sequence: CDR1 SGHTA, CDR2 FQGNSA. The DNA of the CDR3 is TGTGCCAGCAGCTCCCAACAGGGGTTCATCTATGGCTACACCTTC. As protein: CASSSQQGFIYGYTF. The whole variable domain, filled in from reference TRBV7-2 and TRBJ1-2, reads GAGVSQSPSNKVTEKGKDVELRCDPISGHTALYWYRQSLGQGLEFLIYFQGNSAPDKSGLPSDRFSAERTGGSVSTLTIQRTQQEDSAVYLCASSSQQGFIYGYTFGSGTRLTVV.

This sequence joins TRBV24-1 and TRBJ2-1; tentatively, D is TRBD1 (5 bases). This CDR3 comprises 15 residues. The germline V gene has CDR1 KGHDR and CDR2 SFDVKD. V lost 9 bases and J lost 2, with 16 bases in between. CDR3 coding DNA: TGTGCCACCCAGAACATAAGGGGTACCTACAATGAGCAGTTCTTC. Translating it yields CATQNIRGTYNEQFF.

The CDR3 DNA reads TGTGCCAGTACCTCGTATGCTGCGGGATATAGCGCAGATACGCAGTATTTT. Its protein is CASTSYAAGYSADTQYF. The J gene is TRBJ2-3, the V gene TRBV19; the D gene is possibly TRBD2 (6 bases). The CDR3 is 17 amino acids. Between the trimmed V and J ends, which lost 7 bases and 4 bases, there was a span of 24 bases. Germline V CDR1 and CDR2: LNHDA, SQIVND (reference sequence).

The chain recombines TRBV10-3 with TRBJ2-7; 15 nucleotides agree with TRBD2. Germline CDR1 reads ENHRY; CDR2 reads SYGVKD. V lost 5 bases and J lost 6; bases outside the gene matches: 8. This CDR3 has 16 amino acids. CDR3 in amino acids: CAISLGLAGGFGEQYF. The CDR3 DNA follows: TGTGCCATCAGTTTGGGACTAGCGGGAGGTTTTGGCGAGCAGTACTTC.

This sequence joins TRBV5-1 and TRBJ1-1; 7 bases are shared with TRBD1. The junction had 7 bases not matched to a gene; V was cut back by 4 bases and J by 1 base. CDR1 is SGHRS, CDR2 YFSETQ, per germline. The CDR3 contains 15 residues. CDR3 protein: CASSVMTGRNTEAFF. In DNA form, the CDR3 reads TGCGCCAGCAGCGTCATGACAGGGAGGAACACTGAAGCTTTCTTT.

This rearrangement joins TRBV6-5 to TRBJ2-2; 10 nucleotides align to TRBD2. The CDR3 spans 14 residues. V trimming: 11 bases; J trimming: 5 bases; junction bases outside the gene matches: 8. Germline CDR1 MNHEY, CDR2 SVGAGI. CDR3 amino acids: CAVPGLAQTGELFF. In DNA form, the CDR3 reads TGTGCCGTACCGGGACTAGCGCAGACCGGGGAGCTGTTTTTT.

The rearrangement joins TRBV2 to TRBJ2-1, with D perhaps matching TRBD2 (5 bases). Germline V lookup: CDR1 SNHLY, CDR2 FYNNEI. This CDR3 is 13 amino acids long. Trimming shortened V by 4 bases and J by 9 bases, and 13 bases separated the two germline ends. CDR3 amino acids: CASSALLEGEQFF. The CDR3 DNA reads TGTGCCAGCAGTGCCTTATTAGAGGGTGAGCAGTTCTTC.

In this sample, this clone turned up a few times. The J gene is TRBJ1-2, the V gene TRBV4-1; TRBD1 agrees at 12 bases. Germline loops: CDR1 MGHRA, CDR2 YSYEKL. The CDR3 loop spans 14 amino acids. Unmatched junction bases numbered 3, after V lost 3 bases and J lost 7 bases. The DNA of the CDR3 is TGCGCCAGCAGCCAGGGACAGGGGGCGCTTGGCTACACCTTC. Translating it yields CASSQGQGALGYTF.

This rearrangement joins TRBV6-2 or TRBV6-3 to TRBJ1-2; 8 nucleotides agree with TRBD1. V dropped 2 bases and J dropped 6; count of bases not matched to a gene: 14. This CDR3 region has 17 residues. The germline CDR1 and CDR2 sequences are MNHEY and SVGEGT. The CDR3 here is CASSYRVHRDRRNGYTF. The CDR3 DNA reads as TGTGCCAGCAGTTACCGGGTTCATCGGGACAGGAGGAATGGCTACACCTTC.

This sequence joins TRBV28 and TRBJ2-7, with D unresolved. The germline CDR1 and CDR2 sequences are MDHEN and SYDVKM. The CDR3 is 14 residues long. Trimming took 2 bases from V and 3 from J, leaving 11 bases between them. The CDR3 DNA follows: TGTGCCAGCAGTTTAAGCTTGGGCCTCTACGAGCAGTACTTC. Translating gives CASSLSLGLYEQYF. The full variable domain, rest sourced from reference TRBV28 and TRBJ2-7, is DVKVTQSSRYLVKRTGEKVFLECVQDMDHENMFWYRQDPGLGLRLIYFSYDVKMKEKGDIPEGYSVSREKKERFSLILESASTNQTSMYLCASSLSLGLYEQYFGPGTRLTVT.

This clone was counted only a few times. The chain has TRBV5-1 and TRBJ2-5; TRBD2 agrees at 10 bases. The germline V gene encodes CDR1 SGHRS and CDR2 YFSETQ. J lost 0 bases, V lost 4 bases, and 9 bases had no gene match. The CDR3 extends over 17 amino acids. CDR3 protein: CASSLGLAVLYQETQYF. The CDR3 DNA is TGCGCCAGCAGCCTTGGACTAGCGGTCCTGTACCAAGAGACCCAGTACTTC.

This sequence joins TRBV5-1 and TRBJ2-1; D remains ambiguous. There are 15 residues in the CDR3. The germline V gene has CDR1 SGHRS and CDR2 YFSETQ. Trimming shortened V by 0 bases and J by 2 bases, and 9 bases separated the two germline ends. The CDR3 here is CASSLVGLTYNEQFF. CDR3 nucleotide sequence: TGCGCCAGCAGCTTGGTCGGGTTAACCTACAATGAGCAGTTCTTC.

Only a few counts were recorded for this clone. This chain links TRBV14 with TRBJ2-6; D might be TRBD1 (5 bases). The CDR3 contains 15 residues. V was pared by 4 bases and J by 0 bases, with 7 bases between. CDR1 SGHDN and CDR2 FVKESK come from the germline V gene. CDR3 sequence reads: CASSRDSSGANVLTF. CDR3 coding DNA: TGTGCCAGCAGCCGAGACAGCTCTGGGGCCAACGTCCTGACTTTC. The variable domain in full, with the rest retrieved from reference TRBV14 and TRBJ2-6, is EAGVTQFPSHSVIEKGQTVTLRCDPISGHDNLYWYRRVMGKEIKFLLHFVKESKQDESGMPNNRFLAERTGGTYSTLKVQPAELEDSGVYFCASSRDSSGANVLTFGAGSRLTVL.

This chain connects TRBV9 to TRBJ2-1; 10 nucleotides line up with TRBD2. Germline V gene data show CDR1 as SGDLS and CDR2 as YYNGEE. The CDR3 sequence is 15 residues long. Trimming cost V 0 bases and J 9 bases; bases outside gene matches: 6. CDR3 in amino acids: CASSVGSLAGVEQFF. CDR3 nucleotide sequence: TGTGCCAGCAGCGTAGGGAGTCTAGCGGGAGTTGAGCAGTTCTTC.

The rearrangement joins TRBV5-8 to TRBJ2-3; no clear D gene. Germline assignment: CDR1 SGHTS and CDR2 YDEGEE. Deletions cut 2 bases from V and 6 bases from J, with 10 bases between. This CDR3 is built from 13 residues. The DNA of the CDR3 is TGTGCCAGCAGCTTCCAGACTGGGGATACGCAGTATTTT. Translating gives CASSFQTGDTQYF.